This T cell receptor beta chain comes out of a study of CD8+ T cells in alopecia areata. Study at large: Tofacitinib administration to treated patients was oral, at 5 to 10 mg twice daily.

cDNA serving as the sequencing template came from extracted, reverse transcribed RNA. The method was immunoSEQ multiplex PCR; TCRdb's version includes in-frame clones alone and lacks a portion of them. Among about 200,000 clones listed, nearly 60% were seen once. Treatment denoted: oral pan-JAK inhibitor, 5-10 mg twice daily. Sequenced here: CD4+ T cells sorted from blood, sampled at week 24, from a patient treated with tofacitinib. This clonotype originated in a human donor with alopecia areata.

This chain's CDR3 is CASSLGQGDEQFF. The CDR3 nucleotides are TGCGCCAGCAGCTTGGGACAGGGAGATGAGCAGTTCTTC. V gene TRBV5-1 combines with J gene TRBJ2-1; TRBD1 agrees at 7 bases. The CDR3 consists of 13 residues. Per germline, CDR1 SGHRS and CDR2 YFSETQ. V lost 0 bases and J lost 8; bases outside the gene matches: 2.